One T cell receptor beta chain is described in this entry. Its antigen is unknown. The junction departs from the called germline gene at one end, perhaps through a read error. This specimen comes from a study of early T cells in non-severe SARS-CoV-2 infection. TCRdb reprocessed the 5' RACE reads via MiXCR and lists one record per CDR3 protein. The data hold tens of thousands of distinct CDR3 sequences, with just under 9% observed a single time. Whole-study results and caveats: Private and CD4 specificities were missed by VDJdb matching, which favored anti-spike CD8 responses.

Germline values: CDR1 SGHNT, CDR2 YYREEE (reference sequence). The CDR3 totals 12 residues. The TCR was taken from an adult who was a healthcare worker with PCR-confirmed SARS-CoV-2 infection or an uninfected control (not recorded which). The chain links TRBV5-4 to TRBJ2-5; D remains ambiguous. Sequenced sample: whole blood. DNA of the CDR3: TGTGCCAGCAGCTTTAGACAAGAGCCCCAGTACTTC. It is translated as CASSFRQEPQYF.